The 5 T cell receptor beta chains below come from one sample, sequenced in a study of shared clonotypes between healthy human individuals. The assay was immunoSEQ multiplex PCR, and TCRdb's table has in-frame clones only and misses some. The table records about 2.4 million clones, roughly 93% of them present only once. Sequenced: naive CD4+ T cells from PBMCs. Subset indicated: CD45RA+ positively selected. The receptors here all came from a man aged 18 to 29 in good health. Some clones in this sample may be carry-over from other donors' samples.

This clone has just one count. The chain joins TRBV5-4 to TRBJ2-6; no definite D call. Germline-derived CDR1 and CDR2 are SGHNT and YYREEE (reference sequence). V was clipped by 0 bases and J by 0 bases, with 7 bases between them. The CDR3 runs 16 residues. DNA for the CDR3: TGTGCCAGCAGCTTGGTAGCAGCCTCTGGGGCCAACGTCCTGACTTTC. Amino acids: CASSLVAASGANVLTF.

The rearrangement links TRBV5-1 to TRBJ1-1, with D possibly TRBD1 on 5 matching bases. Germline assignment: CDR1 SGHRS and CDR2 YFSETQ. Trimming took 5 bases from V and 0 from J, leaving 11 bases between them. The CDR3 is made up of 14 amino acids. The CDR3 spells CASRRRQLNTEAFF. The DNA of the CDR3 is TGCGCCAGCAGGCGACGACAGCTGAACACTGAAGCTTTCTTT.

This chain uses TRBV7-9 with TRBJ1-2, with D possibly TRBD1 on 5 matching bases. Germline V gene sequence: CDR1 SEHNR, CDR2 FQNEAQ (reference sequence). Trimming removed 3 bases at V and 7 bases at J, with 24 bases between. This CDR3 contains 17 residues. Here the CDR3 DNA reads TGTGCCAGCAGCTTGTGGGAGTCCCCCGCGGCAGGGTTTGGCTACACCTTC. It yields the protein CASSLWESPAAGFGYTF.

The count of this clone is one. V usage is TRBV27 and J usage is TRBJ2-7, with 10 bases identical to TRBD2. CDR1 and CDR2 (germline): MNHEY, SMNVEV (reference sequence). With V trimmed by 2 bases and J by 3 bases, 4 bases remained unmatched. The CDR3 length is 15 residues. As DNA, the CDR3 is TGTGCCAGCAGTTTAGCTAGCGGGAGAAGCTACGAGCAGTACTTC. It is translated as CASSLASGRSYEQYF.

The CDR3 sequence is CASRPGTAKNIQYF. DNA of the CDR3: TGTGCCAGCAGGCCCGGGACAGCCAAAAACATTCAGTACTTC. This sequence joins TRBV13 and TRBJ2-4; D could derive from TRBD1 or TRBD2 (5 bases each). The CDR3 runs to 14 residues. Germline V gene sequence: CDR1 PRHDT, CDR2 FYEKMQ (reference sequence). Trimming removed 6 bases from V and 0 bases from J, with 9 bases in between.